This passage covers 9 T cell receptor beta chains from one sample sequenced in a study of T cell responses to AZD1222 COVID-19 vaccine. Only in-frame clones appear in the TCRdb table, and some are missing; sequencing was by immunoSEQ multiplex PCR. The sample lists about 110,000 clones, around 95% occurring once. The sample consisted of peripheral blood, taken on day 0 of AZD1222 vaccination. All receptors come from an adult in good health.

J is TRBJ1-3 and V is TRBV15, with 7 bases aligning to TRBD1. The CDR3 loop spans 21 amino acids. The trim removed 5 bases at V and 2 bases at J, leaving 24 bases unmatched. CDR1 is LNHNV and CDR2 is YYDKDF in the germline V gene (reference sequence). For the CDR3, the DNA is TGTGCCACCAGCCCCCTTTTTCCGGGACAGCCATCAGGTCTCGCTGGAAACACCATATATTTT. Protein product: CATSPLFPGQPSGLAGNTIYF.

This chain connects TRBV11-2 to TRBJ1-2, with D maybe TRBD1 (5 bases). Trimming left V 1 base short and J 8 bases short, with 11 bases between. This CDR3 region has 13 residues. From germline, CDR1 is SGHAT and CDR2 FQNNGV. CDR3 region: CASSLAAGNGYTF. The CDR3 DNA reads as TGTGCCAGCAGCTTAGCGGCAGGGAACGGCTACACCTTC.

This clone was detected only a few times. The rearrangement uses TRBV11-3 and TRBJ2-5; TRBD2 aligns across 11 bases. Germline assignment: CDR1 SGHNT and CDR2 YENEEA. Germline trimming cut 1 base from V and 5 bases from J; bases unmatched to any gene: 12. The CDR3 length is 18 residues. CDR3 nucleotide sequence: TGTGCCAGCAGCTTAGCGGGTAGCGGGGGGGCCGGTGGGGAGACCCAGTACTTC. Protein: CASSLAGSGGAGGETQYF.

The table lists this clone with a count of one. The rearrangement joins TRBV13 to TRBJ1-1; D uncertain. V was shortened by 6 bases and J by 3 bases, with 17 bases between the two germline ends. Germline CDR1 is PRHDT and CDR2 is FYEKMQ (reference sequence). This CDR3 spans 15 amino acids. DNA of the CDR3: TGTGCCAGCAGATACACCCAAGGCCGGGACACTGAAGCTTTCTTT. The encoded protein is CASRYTQGRDTEAFF.

The CDR3 spells CASSQTDSYEQYF. The CDR3 DNA sequence: TGCGCCAGCAGCCAGACAGACTCCTACGAGCAGTACTTC. The chain employs TRBV4-1 and TRBJ2-7; TRBD1 is a possible D gene (5 bases). Trimming pared 3 bases from V and 0 bases from J, leaving 6 bases between. Germline V gives CDR1 MGHRA, CDR2 YSYEKL. The CDR3 length is 13 residues.

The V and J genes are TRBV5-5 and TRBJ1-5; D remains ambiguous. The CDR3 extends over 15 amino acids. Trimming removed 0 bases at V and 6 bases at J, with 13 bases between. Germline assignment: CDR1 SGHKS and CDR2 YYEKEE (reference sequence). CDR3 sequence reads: CASSLAPPAVQPQHF. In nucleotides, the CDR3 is TGTGCCAGCAGCTTGGCCCCACCGGCTGTTCAGCCCCAGCATTTT.

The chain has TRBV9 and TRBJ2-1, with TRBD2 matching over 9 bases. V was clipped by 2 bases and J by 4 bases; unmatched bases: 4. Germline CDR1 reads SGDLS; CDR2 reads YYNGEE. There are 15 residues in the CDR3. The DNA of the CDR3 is TGTGCCAGCAGCGTCAGACTAGCGGAGTACAATGAGCAGTTCTTC. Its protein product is CASSVRLAEYNEQFF.

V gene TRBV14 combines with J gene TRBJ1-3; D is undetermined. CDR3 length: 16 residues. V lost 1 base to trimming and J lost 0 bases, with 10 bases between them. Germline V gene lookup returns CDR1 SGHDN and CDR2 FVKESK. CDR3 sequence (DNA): TGTGCCAGCAGCCAAGGGTACGGAGTCTCTGGAAACACCATATATTTT. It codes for CASSQGYGVSGNTIYF.

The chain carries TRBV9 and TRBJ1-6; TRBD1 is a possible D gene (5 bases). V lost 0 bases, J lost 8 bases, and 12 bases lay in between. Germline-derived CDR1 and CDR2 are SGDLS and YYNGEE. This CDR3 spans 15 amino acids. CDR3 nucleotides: TGTGCCAGCAGCGTAGGTCAGGGAATAGATTCACCCCTCCACTTT. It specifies CASSVGQGIDSPLHF. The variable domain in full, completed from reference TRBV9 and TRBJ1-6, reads DSGVTQTPKHLITATGQRVTLRCSPRSGDLSVYWYQQSLDQGLQFLIQYYNGEERAKGNILERFSAQQFPDLHSELNLSSLELGDSALYFCASSVGQGIDSPLHFGNGTRLTVT.